Included here is one T cell receptor beta chain sequence, with context. Its antigen is still unknown. The input lacks base qualities; no much larger clone sits a single base away. Its CDR3 holds 13 amino acids, cysteine through phenylalanine. Of all the DNA, just the CDR3 is kept, 39 bases in frame from base 1. V loses 8 bases, J loses 8 bases, and the germline ends lie 15 bases apart. Sequences SNHLY (CDR1) and FYNNEI (CDR2) are obtained from the germline V gene. This sample was included in a study of cytomegalovirus exposure and HLA in healthy donors (dated by TCRdb to 2016 to 2017). Regarding the complete study: An earlier analysis of 587 of the donors reported roughly 300 Gb of sequence data and some 110 million unique TCR beta sequences obtained from 150 million to 200 million T cells. An early release covering 550 to 650 HLA-typed donors comprised approximately 290 gigabases of sequencing data and tens of millions of unique TCR sequences. The genetic ancestry cluster associated with self-reported Caucasian donors included approximately 85% of the 398 genotyped donors. The aim of the study was to test whether cataloging public T cell receptors could identify signatures of past pathogen exposure. The T cell repertoires of around 730 subjects were profiled by immunosequencing and related to cytomegalovirus serostatus. Besides the first cohort of roughly 640 subjects, a separate validation cohort made up of roughly 130 different subjects was used. The study combined high-throughput TCR immunosequencing, statistical association of individual TCRs with disease status, and machine learning to predict cytomegalovirus infection status. To study patterns of TCR occurrence, a later analysis re-analyzed previously published TCR beta repertoires from hundreds of donors and added high-resolution HLA genotyping. In the later analysis, no new phenotypic data were used to find candidate immune exposures; instead, reliance was placed on TCR beta sequences and their occurrence across donors. An earlier analysis of several hundred of the donors applied high-throughput TCR beta sequencing to assess whether each TCR beta V gene segment acted as functional or pseudogenic. Donor age, sex, ethnicity and CMV serostatus were compiled alongside the repertoire data. In a later genetic analysis, genome-wide SNP genotypes for about 55% of the roughly 670 donors were used, and that subset was treated as a discovery cohort. All discovery cohort repertoires had been generated using a single sequencing platform. HLA typing covered class I and class II loci at four-digit resolution. Typing coverage differed by locus: A, B, C, DRB1 and DQB1 were typed in roughly 629-640 donors, DQA1 in 500 to 550, DPA1 in some 570, and DPB1 in 450 to 480. Five DR-DQ haplotypes were treated as single units for association and clustering because of strong linkage in the cohort. On average, roughly 240,000 unique TCR beta nucleotide sequences were sequenced per donor among several hundred genotyped donors of the cohort, with 15% to 20% of those sequences being non-productive.

The cohort consisted of 670 or so healthy bone marrow donors. All cohort members were sampled while nominally healthy, although unrecorded immune exposures were likely present. The donor was CMV seropositive and was included in the group of 250 to 300 seropositive cohort members. Every donor gave a peripheral blood sample, and the peripheral blood mononuclear cells from that sample were used for TCR beta sequencing. Genomic DNA extraction from the blood cell samples was performed with the Qiagen DNeasy Blood Extraction Kit. Study-level results and caveats: At a false discovery rate of 0.05, a later analysis linked around 17,000 TCR beta sequences to specific HLA alleles. A total of 150 to 200 TCR beta chains were listed by the study as associated with cytomegalovirus. About 15 rarely observed V segments, including chromosome 9 orphons, were excluded from the earlier analysis of approximately 500 of the donors because counts were too low. Some IMGT-functional V segments, including TRBV6-2 and TRBV6-3, could not be distinguished by the 87-base-pair reads and were therefore excluded. The only immune exposure information available for the cohort was CMV serostatus. A cluster of highly shared sequence variants was judged likely to be a technical artifact of the sequencing pipeline. In both the original and validation cohorts, the classifier was reported to diagnose cytomegalovirus status with high specificity and sensitivity. Because HLA typing was unavailable for some donors at each locus, only the typed subset was used in association tests. In a later analysis, HLA-associated TCR beta chains were found to be more clonally expanded and to have lower generation probabilities than equally common non-associated chains. Assigning TCR associations to individual alleles was difficult when HLA alleles, especially DR and DQ, strongly co-occurred. In a later analysis, most CMV-associated TCR beta chains were found to appear HLA-restricted, with HLA associations seemingly driven largely by CMV exposure. A later genetic analysis reported fewer N-insertions in productive TCRs among donors in an Asian-associated ancestry cluster than the roughly 700-donor mean. According to a later analysis, TCR association rates differed among HLA loci, with DRB1 alleles showing the most associated TCRs and HLA-C alleles showing the fewest. The authors suggested that the approach could potentially be extended to other disease states and immunological phenotypes. In vitro tests confirmed that a few of the cytomegalovirus-associated TCR beta chains recognize cytomegalovirus antigens. While some public TCRs were present in many individuals, most TCR sequences turned up only very rarely across donors. A further reported finding was that TCR beta sequences accurately predicted the HLA-A and HLA-B alleles for most subjects in the first cohort. A later analysis reported that several top co-occurrence clusters appeared linked to parvovirus B19, influenza, CMV and Epstein-Barr virus. In a later genetic analysis, a missense DCLRE1C variant was associated with V-gene and J-gene trimming of TCR beta chains, and the association was replicated in an independent cohort. Correlated functional status among segregating V segments might be attributable to linkage disequilibrium, but an unknown experimental factor could not be ruled out. Presence/absence analyses assumed roughly uniform sequencing depth across donors, an assumption that may not hold. In an earlier analysis of more than 500 of the donors, most TCR beta V segments appeared in productive rearrangements about 90% or about 30% of the time, broadly matching IMGT annotations. The cohort was sequenced for TCR beta chains only, and without alpha or paired-chain data the features that could be detected were limited.

Library prep was done by the immunoSEQ multiplex PCR assay. For the multiplex PCR, a mixture combining 60 forward primers for TCR Vbeta segments and 13 reverse primers for TCR Jbeta segments was used. The CDR3 region of rearranged TCR beta genes was amplified from genomic DNA with a multiplex PCR assay. On the Illumina HiSeq System, the amplified TCR beta libraries were sequenced as 87-base-pair reads. The paper's processing steps were these. Across the 600 to 700 repertoires, a later analysis counted tens of millions of unique TCR beta chains, 8.5 million to 12 million of which were shared by at least two donors. Raw reads were error-corrected and collapsed into unique sequences with a nearest-neighbor algorithm that merged closely related sequences to remove PCR and sequencing errors. To assign V, D and J gene segments, CDR3 sequences were aligned to IMGT reference sequences. For a sequence to be retained, a match of at least six nucleotides was required to both a V gene segment and a J gene segment. Rearrangements were classified as productive when the CDR3 lacked stop codons and remained in frame with V and J, and all other rearrangements were classified as non-productive. CDR3 was defined according to IMGT convention as the region running from the second conserved V-encoded cysteine to the conserved J-encoded phenylalanine. Sequences without an unambiguous match to a single V gene segment were excluded from the earlier analysis of 500 to 700 of the donors. An earlier analysis of 587 of the donors classified V segments as functional when productive rearrangements were above 56.7% and as segregating when the standard deviation between donors was above 5%. A statistical classification framework was built to diagnose cytomegalovirus status from the catalog of TCR beta chain sequences. A later analysis assigned V and J genes by comparing TCR nucleotide sequences with IMGT/GENE-DB human TR gene sequences. In a later analysis, CDR3 sequences and most-parsimonious VDJ recombination scenarios were assigned using the TCRdist pipeline. In a later analysis, every TCR beta chain was defined by the combination of its CDR3 amino acid sequence and its V-gene family, and reads without a unique V-gene family were dropped. A later analysis removed 500 to 600 highly shared, low-generation-probability nucleotide sequences to deal with suspected cross-contamination and a sequencing artifact. In a later analysis, a clonal expansion index was calculated for each public chain from normalized within-repertoire ranks of inferred template counts. A later analysis computed generation probabilities with a VDJ recombination model fitted to out-of-frame rearrangements, and checked the results against IGoR. In a later analysis, TCR-TCR, TCR-HLA and TCR-CMV co-occurrence was scored with hypergeometric tests, and a repertoire-size bias correction was applied to TCR pairs. A later analysis estimated false discovery rates by permuting HLA or CMV assignments 20 times. In a later analysis, co-occurring TCRs were grouped with DBSCAN, and TCRdist sequence similarity was added when clustering was performed within HLA-allele-positive subsets. Repertoires with fewer than 30,000 or more than 120,000 public chains, plus five repertoires with anomalous nucleotide sharing, were excluded from co-occurrence clustering. The table comes from immuneACCESS by way of TCRdb, which keeps in-frame sequences with V and J called. Part of the clones is missing from these tables; in studies checked, under half for an unresolved V gene and the rest for unknown reasons. The D gene and trimming were derived from the DNA, and the V and J assignments and clone size from that table. Here the sample has 130,000 or so clones; roughly 70% occur a single time. The top ten hold 6.6% of the sample.

The chain is made from TRBV2 and TRBJ1-4; no D gene is confidently identified. The sequencing input was PBMCs. The receptor was isolated from a man aged 35-49 years in good health and CMV-seropositive. Read as DNA, the sequence is TGTGCCAGCCACGCGGGCTTGTACGAAAAACTGTTTTTT. It is translated as CASHAGLYEKLFF.